The next 24 T cell receptor beta chains were all read from a single sample in a study of persistence of HIV-infected CD4 T cells. Sequencing used immunoSEQ version 4 in survey mode. Using immunoSEQ multiplex PCR, the repertoire was profiled, and TCRdb retains in-frame clones only, with some absent. The sample has more than 45,000 clones; approximately 72% are singletons. The stimulus was lysate of CMV-infected fibroblasts, about 10 ug/mL. CD40L-negative CD69-negative CD45RO-high memory CD4+ T cells were sorted as populations depleted of antigen-responding cells. No cognate antigen is known for these TCRs. The source was CD4+ T cells sorted from PBMCs after approximately 20-hour stimulation, collected from a patient who received antiretroviral therapy. These receptors were obtained from an adult man with HIV who was CMV-seropositive.

The rearrangement joins TRBV5-1 to TRBJ2-6; D is undetermined. The CDR3 consists of 18 residues. V was trimmed by 0 bases and J by 0 bases, leaving 13 bases between them. CDR1 is SGHRS and CDR2 is YFSETQ in the germline V gene. The CDR3 bases are TGCGCCAGCAGCTTGGAACACACGACCCTCTCTGGGGCCAACGTCCTGACTTTC. This translates into CASSLEHTTLSGANVLTF.

The chain couples TRBV7-9 to TRBJ2-5; possibly TRBD1 or TRBD2 for D (7 bases each). Germline V gene data show CDR1 as SEHNR and CDR2 as FQNEAQ (reference sequence). The V and J ends lost 4 bases and 5 bases respectively, with 14 bases between them. This CDR3 comprises 14 residues. CDR3 nucleotide sequence: TGTGCCAGCAGCTCACAGGGGAGGGTGGAGACCCAGTACTTC. The encoded protein is CASSSQGRVETQYF. The full variable domain, with the rest looked up from reference TRBV7-9 and TRBJ2-5, is DTGVSQNPRHKITKRGQNVTFRCDPISEHNRLYWYRQTLGQGPEFLTYFQNEAQLEKSRLLSDRFSAERPKGSFSTLEIQRTEQGDSAMYLCASSSQGRVETQYFGPGTRLLVL.

This rearrangement joins TRBV6-5 to TRBJ1-6, with D perhaps matching TRBD1 (5 bases). Trimming pared 2 bases from V and 9 bases from J, leaving 8 bases between. Germline V gene data show CDR1 as MNHEY and CDR2 as SVGAGI. This CDR3 is built from 13 residues. CDR3 in amino acids: CASSYVGGSPLHF. The CDR3 DNA sequence: TGTGCCAGCAGTTACGTCGGGGGTTCACCCCTCCACTTT.

To note about this clone: Since a much larger clone is just one base distant, this may be a read error. The same CDR3 can be traced to other DNA sequences in this sample. The chain links TRBV2 to TRBJ1-5, with 7 bases matching TRBD1. The germline V gene has CDR1 SNHLY and CDR2 FYNNEI. This CDR3 contains 14 residues. With V trimmed by 6 bases and J by 1 base, 3 bases remained unmatched. CDR3 in amino acids: CASRGTVSNQPQHF. The CDR3 DNA follows: TGTGCCAGCAGGGGGACAGTCAGCAATCAGCCCCAGCATTTT.

The J gene is TRBJ1-6, the V gene TRBV29-1, with a tentative D call TRBD1 (6 bases). V gave up 5 bases and J gave up 5 bases, with 16 bases separating them. CDR3 size: 15 residues. Germline V lookup: CDR1 SQVTM, CDR2 ANQGSEA. This CDR3 reads CSVLTDSSNNSPLHF. In nucleotides, the CDR3 is TGCAGCGTTCTCACGGACAGTAGTAATAATTCACCCCTCCACTTT.

This clone was seen only once. The V and J genes are TRBV12-5 and TRBJ2-1; D not resolved. This CDR3 is 13 amino acids long. Trimming took 1 base from V and 8 from J, leaving 9 bases between them. From germline, CDR1 is LGHNT and CDR2 FRNRAP. For the CDR3, the DNA is TGTGCTAGTGGTTTGGGAAATCTCGATGAGCAGTTCTTC. Its protein is CASGLGNLDEQFF.

The V call is TRBV6-5, the J call TRBJ1-4; a possible D gene is TRBD1 (5 bases). Per germline, CDR1 MNHEY and CDR2 SVGAGI. V lost 7 bases and J 8 bases, leaving 14 bases between the germline ends. This CDR3 has 13 residues. The CDR3 nucleotides are TGTGCCAGCACCCGACAAGGGGACGAAAAACTGTTTTTT. Its translation is CASTRQGDEKLFF.

V usage is TRBV6-4 and J usage is TRBJ2-1; 16 bases align to TRBD2. Germline trimming cut 5 bases from V and 8 bases from J; bases unmatched to any gene: 12. The length of the CDR3 is 18 residues. CDR1 and CDR2 (germline): MRHNA, SNTAGT. CDR3 in amino acids: CASSKQGLAGGPIHEQFF. In nucleotides, the CDR3 is TGTGCCAGCAGTAAGCAGGGACTAGCGGGAGGGCCGATCCATGAGCAGTTCTTC.

The chain carries TRBV7-2 and TRBJ2-7; 7 nucleotides agree with TRBD1. Germline V lookup: CDR1 SGHTA, CDR2 FQGNSA. The CDR3 contains 14 residues. Trimming at V came to 3 bases and at J to 3 bases, leaving 5 bases not matched to a gene. The CDR3 DNA follows: TGTGCCAGCAGCTTCGAGGGGGCCAACTACGAGCAGTACTTC. Amino acid sequence: CASSFEGANYEQYF.

The chain is built from TRBV7-6 and TRBJ1-6; D gene unclear. The CDR3 length is 17 residues. Trimming removed 5 bases at V and 8 bases at J, with 22 bases between. Germline values: CDR1 SGHVS, CDR2 FNYEAQ. CDR3 sequence (DNA): TGTGCCAGCAGCCACCCCCGGGCCAGCGGCGGAGATTCACCCCTCCACTTT. Encoded protein: CASSHPRASGGDSPLHF.

The rearrangement uses TRBV30 and TRBJ1-1; D might be TRBD1 (5 bases). V was cut by 1 base and J by 4 bases, with 13 bases left in between. Germline-derived CDR1 and CDR2 are GTSNPN and SVGIG (reference sequence). The CDR3 spans 14 residues. The CDR3 reads CAWSDLPGSTEAFF. The CDR3 DNA reads as TGTGCCTGGAGTGATCTCCCAGGGAGCACTGAAGCTTTCTTT. The full variable domain, in which reference TRBV30 and TRBJ1-1 provide the parts outside the CDR3, is SQTIHQWPATLVQPVGSPLSLECTVEGTSNPNLYWYRQAAGRGLQLLFYSVGIGQISSEVPQNLSASRPQDRQFILSSKKLLLSDSGFYLCAWSDLPGSTEAFFGQGTRLTVV.

This chain links TRBV13 with TRBJ2-4; D tentatively reads TRBD1 or TRBD2 (5 bases each). V was shortened by 2 bases and J by 8 bases, with 19 bases between the two germline ends. This CDR3 contains 16 residues. Germline values: CDR1 PRHDT, CDR2 FYEKMQ (reference sequence). The CDR3 here is CASSLRYQGMGDIQYF. CDR3 in DNA: TGTGCCAGCAGCTTACGGTATCAGGGAATGGGGGACATTCAGTACTTC.

The J gene is TRBJ2-1, the V gene TRBV11-1, with unresolved D. Trimming cost V 11 bases and J 8 bases, with 19 bases left between them. Germline CDR1 reads SGHAT; CDR2 reads FQDESV (reference sequence). This CDR3 has 13 amino acids. CDR3 residues: CADSQTSAHEQFF. In DNA form, the CDR3 reads TGTGCCGACTCCCAGACCAGCGCCCATGAGCAGTTCTTC.

The V gene is TRBV9, the J gene TRBJ2-1; TRBD2 matches 11 bases. This CDR3 has 15 residues. Unmatched junction bases numbered 4, after V lost 0 bases and J lost 8 bases. Germline V gene sequence: CDR1 SGDLS, CDR2 YYNGEE. The chain's CDR3 is CASSVGTSGSDEQFF. The CDR3 region has the DNA TGTGCCAGCAGCGTAGGTACTAGCGGGAGCGATGAGCAGTTCTTC.

The chain employs TRBV10-3 and TRBJ2-3; 7 bases align to TRBD2. Germline V gene sequence: CDR1 ENHRY, CDR2 SYGVKD. CDR3 length: 16 amino acids. J gave up 2 bases and V 0 bases, and 5 bases lay outside the gene matches. The CDR3 reads CAISESPSGNTDTQYF. The CDR3 bases are TGTGCCATCAGTGAGTCGCCTAGCGGAAACACAGATACGCAGTATTTT.

The chain combines TRBV11-2 with TRBJ1-1; D might be TRBD1 (6 bases). Germline V lookup: CDR1 SGHAT, CDR2 FQNNGV. V lost 5 bases and J lost 6, with 22 bases in between. The CDR3 consists of 16 residues. CDR3: CASSHPRSPGGAEAFF. The CDR3 coding sequence is TGTGCCAGCAGCCACCCGAGGAGTCCGGGGGGCGCTGAAGCTTTCTTT. Full variable domain (rest looked up from reference TRBV11-2 and TRBJ1-1): EAGVAQSPRYKIIEKRQSVAFWCNPISGHATLYWYQQILGQGPKLLIQFQNNGVVDDSQLPKDRFSAERLKGVDSTLKIQPAKLEDSAVYLCASSHPRSPGGAEAFFGQGTRLTVV.

There are a few counts of this clone. This sequence joins TRBV7-6 and TRBJ1-6; TRBD1 matches 9 bases. The germline CDR1 and CDR2 sequences are SGHVS and FNYEAQ. This CDR3 region has 15 residues. The junction had 5 bases not matched to a gene; V was cut back by 5 bases and J by 6 bases. In DNA form, the CDR3 reads TGTGCCAGCAGCAGTAGACAGGGGGGTAATTCACCCCTCCACTTT. It translates to CASSSRQGGNSPLHF.

The chain couples TRBV5-6 to TRBJ2-7; D gene uncertain. Looked up from germline, CDR1 is SGHDT and CDR2 is YYEEEE. This CDR3 contains 15 residues. With 2 bases removed from V and 1 base from J, the gap between germline ends came to 13 bases. CDR3 protein: CASSLVTAKSYEQYF. The CDR3 bases are TGTGCCAGCAGCTTAGTTACAGCAAAATCCTACGAGCAGTACTTC.

The chain combines TRBV19 with TRBJ1-1; possible D gene TRBD1, 5 bases. Germline CDR1 and CDR2: LNHDA and SQIVND (reference sequence). This CDR3 contains 12 residues. V was clipped by 10 bases and J by 0 bases, with 9 bases between them. CDR3 in DNA: TGTGCCACCCAGGGTATGAACACTGAAGCTTTCTTT. This translates into CATQGMNTEAFF.

The chain is built from TRBV2 and TRBJ1-6, with D tentatively TRBD1 (5 bases). Germline V gene data show CDR1 as SNHLY and CDR2 as FYNNEI. The CDR3 extends over 14 amino acids. V was pared by 5 bases and J by 9 bases, with 14 bases between. The CDR3 coding sequence is TGTGCCAGCAGTCCCCGGGACCCAACTTCACCCCTCCACTTT. This sequence encodes CASSPRDPTSPLHF.

This chain links TRBV4-1 with TRBJ1-1; weak D call: TRBD1 (6 bases). This CDR3 has 14 residues. With 0 bases removed from V and 8 bases from J, the gap between germline ends came to 13 bases. Germline V lookup: CDR1 MGHRA, CDR2 YSYEKL. This CDR3 is CASSQDPGATEAFF. As DNA, the CDR3 is TGCGCCAGCAGCCAAGATCCAGGGGCCACAGAAGCTTTCTTT.

The V gene is TRBV10-3, the J gene TRBJ1-1; D remains unclear. The V gene lost 11 bases and the J gene lost 0 bases, with 13 bases spanning the gap. The germline V gene encodes CDR1 ENHRY and CDR2 SYGVKD. This CDR3 contains 13 residues. The CDR3 DNA is TGTGCCGCCGGGCGTCAGGTGAACACTGAAGCTTTCTTT. This translates into CAAGRQVNTEAFF.

This clone has just a few counts. CDR3: CAWSPSLGDSPLHF. CDR3 DNA sequence: TGTGCCTGGAGTCCGAGCCTCGGAGATTCACCCCTCCACTTT. The rearrangement uses TRBV30 and TRBJ1-6; D unclear. Germline V gene sequence: CDR1 GTSNPN, CDR2 SVGIG (reference sequence). The V end lost 2 bases, the J end lost 8 bases, and 13 bases lay between the germline ends. The CDR3 runs to 14 residues.

The gene calls are TRBV5-1 and TRBJ1-2; D is undetermined. CDR1 is SGHRS and CDR2 is YFSETQ in the germline V gene. V lost 5 bases to trimming and J lost 2 bases, with 10 bases between them. The CDR3 contains 13 residues. Here the CDR3 DNA reads TGCGCCAGCAGTGAGGACGGAAACTATGGCTACACCTTC. It specifies CASSEDGNYGYTF.